Listed below are T cell receptor beta chains from one sample, sequenced in a study of cytomegalovirus exposure and HLA in healthy donors. Generated by immunoSEQ multiplex PCR, the TCRdb table keeps only in-frame clones and is missing some. The sample has some 170,000 clones, more than 60% seen once. The sequencing sample was made of PBMCs. These receptor sequences come from a man aged 35 to 55 in good health and CMV-seronegative. CDR3s include the opening cysteine and the closing phenylalanine or tryptophan. Fields, in order: V gene, D gene, clone size, J gene, CDR3 protein, CDR3 DNA. D genes are given only for firm matches. Not all rows give a size; the values are once, few, many and, for expanded clones, a class.

TRBV28	.	.	TRBJ1-1	CASSLLGAAGAFF	TGTGCCAGCAGTTTGTTGGGGGCTGCTGGAGCTTTCTTT
TRBV2	TRBD1	.	TRBJ1-5	CASRGTGEHQPQHF	TGTGCCAGCAGGGGGACAGGGGAACATCAGCCCCAGCATTTT
TRBV7-9	TRBD2	.	TRBJ2-4	CASSPISSGLMDAKNIQYF	TGTGCCAGCAGCCCCATTTCTAGCGGTCTCATGGACGCCAAAAACATTCAGTACTTC
TRBV6-1	.	few	TRBJ2-3	CASSFSRGLEQYF	TGTGCCAGCAGTTTTTCCCGGGGTCTCGAGCAGTATTTT
TRBV28	TRBD1	.	TRBJ1-5	CASSSRDRVGGPQHF	TGTGCCAGCAGTTCCAGGGACAGGGTGGGGGGGCCCCAGCATTTT
TRBV5-1	.	few	TRBJ2-5	CASSLFLAIAQETQYF	TGCGCCAGCAGCTTGTTCCTAGCGATAGCCCAAGAGACCCAGTACTTC
TRBV5-1	TRBD1	.	TRBJ2-3	CASRGNLQGTDTQYF	TGCGCCAGTAGAGGAAATTTACAGGGGACAGATACGCAGTATTTT
TRBV5-1	TRBD1	.	TRBJ2-1	CASSSGQYDNNEQFF	TGCGCCAGCAGCTCGGGACAGTACGATAACAATGAGCAGTTCTTC
TRBV27	.	.	TRBJ2-3	CASRPGGSRDTQYF	TGTGCCAGCCGCCCCGGAGGGTCTAGAGATACGCAGTATTTT
TRBV4-2	TRBD1	.	TRBJ2-7	CASSRHQGASKSEQYF	TGTGCCAGCAGCCGTCACCAGGGGGCCAGTAAGTCCGAGCAGTACTTC
TRBV18	TRBD1	.	TRBJ2-6	CASSPRSTHTQGPGSGANVLTF	TGTGCCAGCTCACCACGGTCCACACACACACAGGGGCCGGGCTCTGGGGCCAACGTCCTGACTTTC
TRBV6-6	.	.	TRBJ1-1	CASTGGGNTEAFF	TGTGCCAGCACCGGGGGGGGGAACACTGAAGCTTTCTTT
TRBV4-2	TRBD1	once	TRBJ1-1	CASSLHRGENTEAFF	TGTGCCAGCAGCCTCCACAGGGGGGAGAACACTGAAGCTTTCTTT
TRBV18	TRBD1	.	TRBJ1-1	CASSPSGGTEAFF	TGTGCCAGCTCACCGTCAGGGGGCACTGAAGCTTTCTTT
TRBV2	.	.	TRBJ2-2	CASREETVPTGELFF	TGTGCCAGCAGGGAAGAGACAGTTCCGACCGGGGAGCTGTTTTTT
TRBV7-3	TRBD1	.	TRBJ2-1	CASSLRDRPIYNEQFF	TGTGCCAGCAGCTTACGGGACAGGCCAATCTACAATGAGCAGTTCTTC
TRBV29-1	.	.	TRBJ2-1	CSVTTGGQGLSYNEQFF	TGCAGCGTTACCACCGGTGGGCAGGGACTCTCCTACAATGAGCAGTTCTTC
TRBV5-1	TRBD1	once	TRBJ2-7	CASSSWTGGDEQYF	TGCGCCAGCAGCTCCTGGACAGGGGGGGACGAGCAGTACTTC
TRBV18	.	.	TRBJ2-4	CASSLPHGPENIQYF	TGTGCCAGCTCACTCCCCCACGGTCCCGAAAACATTCAGTACTTC
TRBV7-8	.	.	TRBJ2-3	CASSPALRSSTDTQYF	TGTGCCAGCAGCCCCGCCCTGAGAAGTAGCACAGATACGCAGTATTTT
TRBV7-3	TRBD1	.	TRBJ1-2	CASSLGQGSYGYTF	TGTGCCAGCAGCTTGGGACAGGGGAGCTATGGCTACACCTTC
TRBV6-1	TRBD1	few	TRBJ2-3	CASSQGQRSTDTQYF	TGTGCCAGCAGTCAGGGACAGCGGAGCACAGATACGCAGTATTTT
TRBV7-2	.	.	TRBJ1-5	CASSPPGVNQPQHF	TGTGCCAGCAGCCCCCCGGGGGTGAATCAGCCCCAGCATTTT
TRBV18	.	.	TRBJ2-1	CASSPTGGNEQFF	TGTGCCAGCTCACCTACGGGTGGCAATGAGCAGTTCTTC
TRBV12-5	TRBD1	.	TRBJ2-7	CASGNGQGAEYF	TGTGCTAGTGGCAACGGACAGGGGGCGGAGTACTTC
TRBV5-4	TRBD1	.	TRBJ2-2	CASFTPQGTNTGELFF	TGTGCCAGCTTTACCCCACAGGGGACAAACACCGGGGAGCTGTTTTTT
TRBV9	.	.	TRBJ2-3	CASSPTGGQTGTDTQYF	TGTGCCAGCAGCCCCACGGGGGGCCAAACGGGCACAGATACGCAGTATTTT
TRBV6-5	.	.	TRBJ2-1	CASAVTGHNEQFF	TGTGCCAGCGCGGTGACAGGTCACAATGAGCAGTTCTTC
TRBV7-2	TRBD2	.	TRBJ2-2	CASSSPLAGGNTGELFF	TGTGCCAGCAGCTCCCCGTTAGCGGGGGGGAACACCGGGGAGCTGTTTTTT
TRBV7-9	.	.	TRBJ2-7	CASSHGGSHSYEQYF	TGTGCCAGCAGCCATGGGGGGAGTCACTCCTACGAGCAGTACTTC
TRBV5-6	TRBD1	.	TRBJ1-1	CASSGTEMNTEAFF	TGTGCCAGCAGCGGGACAGAGATGAACACTGAAGCTTTCTTT
TRBV2	.	.	TRBJ2-5	CASSGHSAEETQYF	TGTGCCAGCAGTGGCCATAGCGCCGAAGAGACCCAGTACTTC
TRBV27	.	.	TRBJ2-1	CATSYRGLSPYNEQFF	TGTGCCACTTCCTATAGGGGTTTGAGTCCCTACAATGAGCAGTTCTTC
TRBV7-8	TRBD1	.	TRBJ1-5	CASSRNPGGLLNQPQHF	TGTGCCAGCAGCAGGAACCCAGGGGGCCTTCTTAATCAGCCCCAGCATTTT
TRBV2	.	.	TRBJ2-7	CASSPGLVLSYEQYF	TGTGCCAGCAGTCCCGGACTGGTTCTCTCCTACGAGCAGTACTTC
TRBV19	TRBD1	.	TRBJ2-7	CASSRDRGEQYF	TGTGCCAGTAGCCGGGACAGGGGGGAGCAGTACTTC
TRBV2	TRBD1	.	TRBJ2-7	CASSALDRGQYEQYF	TGTGCCAGCAGTGCCTTGGACAGGGGGCAGTACGAGCAGTACTTC
TRBV7-9	.	.	TRBJ1-2	CASSLEGGYGYTF	TGTGCCAGCAGCTTAGAGGGGGGGTATGGCTACACCTTC
TRBV9	TRBD2	few	TRBJ2-1	CASSVGGGSSYNEQFF	TGTGCCAGCAGCGTCGGGGGGGGGAGCTCCTACAATGAGCAGTTCTTC
TRBV7-2	.	.	TRBJ2-2	CASSLGGWNTGELFF	TGTGCCAGCAGCTTAGGGGGCTGGAACACCGGGGAGCTGTTTTTT
TRBV9	TRBD2	.	TRBJ2-7	CASSVGASGGYEQYF	TGTGCCAGCAGCGTAGGAGCTAGCGGGGGATACGAGCAGTACTTC
TRBV27	TRBD1	.	TRBJ2-1	CASAQGTRSYNEQFF	TGTGCCAGCGCACAGGGGACACGCTCCTACAATGAGCAGTTCTTC
TRBV6-6	.	once	TRBJ2-7	CASSSEDTHVGEQYF	TGTGCCAGCAGTTCCGAGGACACTCATGTGGGGGAGCAGTACTTC
TRBV5-1	.	.	TRBJ1-2	CASTPGGSIGYTF	TGCGCCAGCACCCCCGGGGGTTCGATCGGCTACACCTTC
TRBV9	TRBD2	.	TRBJ2-3	CASSSPQRGGTDTQYF	TGTGCCAGCAGCTCCCCGCAGCGGGGGGGCACAGATACGCAGTATTTT
TRBV28	.	.	TRBJ2-7	CASSFGLSSYEQYF	TGTGCCAGCAGTTTCGGACTAAGCTCCTACGAGCAGTACTTC
TRBV9	TRBD1	.	TRBJ2-1	CASSTGQGFVNEQFF	TGTGCCAGCAGCACGGGACAGGGCTTCGTCAATGAGCAGTTCTTC
TRBV12-1	.	few	TRBJ1-1	CASSWDRGNTEAFF	TGTGCCAGCAGCTGGGACAGGGGGAACACTGAAGCTTTCTTT
TRBV2	TRBD1	.	TRBJ2-3	CASSSGTGGTDTQYF	TGTGCCAGCAGCTCCGGGACAGGGGGCACAGATACGCAGTATTTT
TRBV21-1	.	.	TRBJ1-2	CASSKGQASYGYTF	TGTGCCAGCAGCAAAGGACAGGCGAGCTATGGCTACACCTTC
TRBV5-1	TRBD2	.	TRBJ2-1	CASSPGGLAFGPFNEQFF	TGCGCCAGCAGCCCGGGGGGACTAGCGTTCGGTCCCTTCAATGAGCAGTTCTTC